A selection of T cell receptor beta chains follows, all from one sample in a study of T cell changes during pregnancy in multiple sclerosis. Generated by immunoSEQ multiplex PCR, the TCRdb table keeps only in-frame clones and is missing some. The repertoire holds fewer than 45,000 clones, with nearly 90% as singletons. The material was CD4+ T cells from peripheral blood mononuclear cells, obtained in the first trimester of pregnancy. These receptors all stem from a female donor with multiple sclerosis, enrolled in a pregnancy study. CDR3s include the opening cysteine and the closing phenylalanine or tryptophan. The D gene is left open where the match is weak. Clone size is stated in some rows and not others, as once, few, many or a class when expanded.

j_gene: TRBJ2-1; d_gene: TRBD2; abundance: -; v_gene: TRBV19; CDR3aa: CASTLSAGVFVHEQFF; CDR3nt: TGTGCCAGTACCCTATCAGCGGGAGTTTTTGTCCATGAGCAGTTCTTC
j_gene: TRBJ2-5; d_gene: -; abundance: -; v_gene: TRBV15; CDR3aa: CATSRQHPRVQETQYF; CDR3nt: TGTGCCACCAGCAGACAACACCCGCGGGTCCAAGAGACCCAGTACTTC
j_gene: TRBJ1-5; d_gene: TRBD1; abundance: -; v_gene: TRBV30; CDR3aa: CAWSVRGQQPQHF; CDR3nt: TGTGCCTGGAGTGTACGGGGACAGCAGCCCCAGCATTTT
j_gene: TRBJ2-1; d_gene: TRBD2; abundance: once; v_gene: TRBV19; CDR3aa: CASTGRAGNEQFF; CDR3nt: TGTGCCAGTACAGGCAGAGCGGGAAATGAGCAGTTCTTC
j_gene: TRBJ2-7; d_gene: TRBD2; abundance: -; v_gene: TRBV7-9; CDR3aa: CASSLSWTSGVNTYEQYF; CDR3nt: TGTGCCAGCAGCTTAAGTTGGACTAGCGGGGTCAATACCTACGAGCAGTACTTC
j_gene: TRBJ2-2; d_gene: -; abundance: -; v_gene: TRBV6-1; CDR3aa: CASSVGGRTGELFF; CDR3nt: TGTGCCAGCAGTGTGGGGGGTCGGACCGGGGAGCTGTTTTTT
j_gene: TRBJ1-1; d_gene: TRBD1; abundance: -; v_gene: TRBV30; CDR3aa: CAWTGTVGANTEAFF; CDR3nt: TGTGCCTGGACAGGGACAGTGGGGGCTAACACTGAAGCTTTCTTT
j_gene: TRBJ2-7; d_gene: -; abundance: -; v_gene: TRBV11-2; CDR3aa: CASSRTRILEQYF; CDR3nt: TGTGCCAGCAGCCGAACGCGGATCCTCGAGCAGTACTTC
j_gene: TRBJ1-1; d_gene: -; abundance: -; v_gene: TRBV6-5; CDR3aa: CASSTGAGANTEAFF; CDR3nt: TGTGCCAGCAGTACCGGGGCAGGGGCGAACACTGAAGCTTTCTTT
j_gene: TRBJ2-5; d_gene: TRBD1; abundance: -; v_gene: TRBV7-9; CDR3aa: CASSLLQGVPETQYF; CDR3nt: TGTGCCAGCAGCCTCCTACAGGGGGTACCAGAGACCCAGTACTTC
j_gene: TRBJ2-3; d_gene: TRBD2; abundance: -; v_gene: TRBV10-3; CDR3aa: CATRPGLAGGTDTQYF; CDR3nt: TGTGCCACACGTCCGGGACTAGCGGGGGGCACAGATACGCAGTATTTT
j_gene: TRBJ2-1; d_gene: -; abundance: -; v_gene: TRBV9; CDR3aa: CASSVAGVNEQFF; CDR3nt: TGTGCCAGCAGCGTAGCAGGGGTCAATGAGCAGTTCTTC
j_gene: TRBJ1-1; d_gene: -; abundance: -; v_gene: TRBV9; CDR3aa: CASSVEQNTEAFF; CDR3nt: TGTGCCAGCAGCGTAGAGCAAAACACTGAAGCTTTCTTT
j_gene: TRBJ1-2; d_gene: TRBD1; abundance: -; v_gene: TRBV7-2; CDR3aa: CASSLAGTGLTYGYTF; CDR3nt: TGTGCCAGCAGCCTAGCCGGGACAGGGTTGACCTATGGCTACACCTTC
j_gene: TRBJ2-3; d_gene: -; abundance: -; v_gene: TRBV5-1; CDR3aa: CASSFSDGTDTQYF; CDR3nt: TGCGCCAGCAGCTTTAGCGATGGAACAGATACGCAGTATTTT
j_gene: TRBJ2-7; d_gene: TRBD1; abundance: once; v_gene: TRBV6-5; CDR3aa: CASGGQGAARIEQYF; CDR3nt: TGTGCCAGCGGGGGACAGGGGGCTGCAAGAATCGAGCAGTACTTC
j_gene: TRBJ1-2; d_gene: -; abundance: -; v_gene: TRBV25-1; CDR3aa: CASSELLGASGYTF; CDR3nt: TGTGCCAGCAGTGAATTACTGGGGGCGAGCGGCTACACCTTC
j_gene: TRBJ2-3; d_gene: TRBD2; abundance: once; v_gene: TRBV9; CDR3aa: CASSLGLAGVKDTQYF; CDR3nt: TGTGCCAGCAGCTTGGGACTAGCGGGAGTTAAGGATACGCAGTATTTT
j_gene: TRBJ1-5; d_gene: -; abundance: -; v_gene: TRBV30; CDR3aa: CAWTESNSNQPQHF; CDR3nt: TGTGCCTGGACCGAGTCTAACAGCAATCAGCCCCAGCATTTT
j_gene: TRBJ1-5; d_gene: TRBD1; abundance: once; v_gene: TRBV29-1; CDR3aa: CSAGQGLNQPQHF; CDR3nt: TGCAGCGCGGGACAGGGGCTCAATCAGCCCCAGCATTTT
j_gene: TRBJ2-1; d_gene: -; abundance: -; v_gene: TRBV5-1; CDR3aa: CASRDRLGTEQFF; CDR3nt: TGCGCCAGCCGGGACAGACTAGGGACCGAGCAGTTCTTC
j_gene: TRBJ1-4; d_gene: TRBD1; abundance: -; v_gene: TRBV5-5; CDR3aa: CASSHQTGEDEKLFF; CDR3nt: TGTGCCAGCAGCCATCAGACAGGGGAGGATGAAAAACTGTTTTTT
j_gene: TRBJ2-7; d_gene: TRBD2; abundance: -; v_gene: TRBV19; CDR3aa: CASSMGLAGWSFYEQYF; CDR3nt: TGTGCCAGTAGTATGGGCCTAGCGGGATGGTCCTTCTACGAGCAGTACTTC
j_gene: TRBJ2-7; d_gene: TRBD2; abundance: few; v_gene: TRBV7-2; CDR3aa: CASSPREEKQYF; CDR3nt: TGTGCCAGCAGCCCCCGGGAGGAGAAACAGTACTTC
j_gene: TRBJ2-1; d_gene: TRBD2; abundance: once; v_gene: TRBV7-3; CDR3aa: CASSQTSGGSNVYNEQFF; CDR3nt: TGTGCCAGCAGCCAGACTAGCGGGGGGTCAAACGTTTACAATGAGCAGTTCTTC
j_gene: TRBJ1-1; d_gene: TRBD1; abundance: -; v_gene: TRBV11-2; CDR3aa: CASSPGQGVNTEAFF; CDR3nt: TGTGCCAGCAGCCCCGGACAGGGGGTTAACACTGAAGCTTTCTTT
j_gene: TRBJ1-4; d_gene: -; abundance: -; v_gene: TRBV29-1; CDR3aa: CSVDPPSSAGKLFF; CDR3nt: TGCAGCGTTGATCCCCCGAGCTCGGCAGGAAAACTGTTTTTT
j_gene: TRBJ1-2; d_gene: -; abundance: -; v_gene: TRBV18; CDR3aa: CASSENRDSLNYGYTF; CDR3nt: TGTGCCAGCTCAGAAAACCGCGACAGTCTAAACTATGGCTACACCTTC